A single sample is the source of the 4 T cell receptor beta chains below, sequenced in a study of graft-versus-host responses after intestinal transplantation. Once graft tissue had been processed, intraepithelial and lamina propria lymphocytes were released. Assay: immunoSEQ multiplex PCR; the TCRdb copy retains only in-frame clones and omits some. The data show some 18,000 clones, approximately 72% seen once. The source was ileum tissue, collected about 20 days after intestinal transplant. These receptors were collected from a human patient who received an intestinal transplant, so some T cells may come from the graft donor.

In its sample, this clone is medium-sized. The chain couples TRBV7-6 to TRBJ2-7, with 9 bases aligning to TRBD1. Looked up from germline, CDR1 is SGHVS and CDR2 is FNYEAQ. The ends lost 4 bases at V and 3 bases at J; junction bases unmatched: 4. The CDR3 extends over 14 amino acids. CDR3: CASSSSTGGYEQYF. In nucleotides, the CDR3 is TGTGCCAGCAGCTCCTCGACAGGGGGCTACGAGCAGTACTTC.

V is TRBV5-3 and J is TRBJ2-7; D is possibly TRBD2 (6 bases). TRBV5-3 is an open reading frame whose function is uncertain. The CDR3 loop spans 14 amino acids. Trimming removed 3 bases from V and 4 bases from J, with 14 bases in between. As DNA, the CDR3 is TGTGCCAGAAGCTCCGGGGGTTTAGCGTACGAGCAGTACTTC. Translating it yields CARSSGGLAYEQYF.

The V gene is TRBV11-3, the J gene TRBJ2-7; 7 bases agree with TRBD1. J was trimmed by 2 bases and V by 4 bases; bases with no gene match: 14. Per germline, CDR1 SGHNT and CDR2 YENEEA. The CDR3 has 17 amino acids. CDR3 nucleotides: TGTGCCAGCAGCTCAAGGCTAGGACAGGCCCCTGCCTACGAGCAGTACTTC. This sequence encodes CASSSRLGQAPAYEQYF.

This chain links TRBV19 with TRBJ1-6, with D possibly matching TRBD1 (6 bases). CDR1 and CDR2 from the germline V gene are LNHDA and SQIVND (reference sequence). V lost 5 bases and J 0 bases, leaving 17 bases between the germline ends. The CDR3 loop spans 18 amino acids. CDR3 amino acids: CASSFRTARSSYNSPLHF. CDR3 DNA sequence: TGTGCCAGTAGTTTTCGGACAGCCAGGAGCTCCTATAATTCACCCCTCCACTTT.